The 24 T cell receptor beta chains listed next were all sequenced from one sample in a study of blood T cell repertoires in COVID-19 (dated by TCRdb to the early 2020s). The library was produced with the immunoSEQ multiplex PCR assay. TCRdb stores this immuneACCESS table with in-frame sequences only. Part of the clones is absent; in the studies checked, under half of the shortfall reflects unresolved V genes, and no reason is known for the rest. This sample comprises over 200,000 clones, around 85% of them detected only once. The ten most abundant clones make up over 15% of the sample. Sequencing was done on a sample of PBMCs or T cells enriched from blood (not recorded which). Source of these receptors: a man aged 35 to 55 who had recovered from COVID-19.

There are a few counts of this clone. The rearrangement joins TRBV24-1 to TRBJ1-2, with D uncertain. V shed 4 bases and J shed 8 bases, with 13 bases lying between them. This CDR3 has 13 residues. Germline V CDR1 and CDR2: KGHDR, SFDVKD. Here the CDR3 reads CATSETTAGGYTF. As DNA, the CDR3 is TGTGCCACCAGTGAGACGACCGCCGGGGGCTACACCTTC.

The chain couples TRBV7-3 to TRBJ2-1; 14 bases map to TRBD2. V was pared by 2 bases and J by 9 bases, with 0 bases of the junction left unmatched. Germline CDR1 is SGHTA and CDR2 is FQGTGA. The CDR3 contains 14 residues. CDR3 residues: CASSLGTSGSEQFF. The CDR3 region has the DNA TGTGCCAGCAGCTTAGGGACTAGCGGGAGTGAGCAGTTCTTC.

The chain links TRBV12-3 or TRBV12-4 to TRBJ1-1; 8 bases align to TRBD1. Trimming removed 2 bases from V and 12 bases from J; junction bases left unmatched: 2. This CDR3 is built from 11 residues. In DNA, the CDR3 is TGTGCCAGCAGTTTACGACAGGGGACTTTCTTT. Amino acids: CASSLRQGTFF.

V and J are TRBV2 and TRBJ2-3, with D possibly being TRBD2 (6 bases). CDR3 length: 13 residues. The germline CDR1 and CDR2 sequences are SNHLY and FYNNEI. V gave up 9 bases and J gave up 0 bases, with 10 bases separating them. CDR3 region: CASAGTSTDTQYF. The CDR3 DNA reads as TGTGCCAGTGCGGGAACTAGCACAGATACGCAGTATTTT. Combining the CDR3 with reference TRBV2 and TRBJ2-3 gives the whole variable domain EPEVTQTPSHQVTQMGQEVILRCVPISNHLYFYWYRQILGQKVEFLVSFYNNEISEKSEIFDDQFSVERPDGSNFTLKIRSTKLEDSAMYFCASAGTSTDTQYFGPGTRLTVL.

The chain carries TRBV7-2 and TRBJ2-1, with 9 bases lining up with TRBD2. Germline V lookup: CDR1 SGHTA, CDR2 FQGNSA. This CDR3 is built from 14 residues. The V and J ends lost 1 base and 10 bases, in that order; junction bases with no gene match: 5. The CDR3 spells CASSLGLTSGEQFF. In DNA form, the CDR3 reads TGTGCCAGCAGCTTAGGACTCACTAGCGGGGAGCAGTTCTTC.

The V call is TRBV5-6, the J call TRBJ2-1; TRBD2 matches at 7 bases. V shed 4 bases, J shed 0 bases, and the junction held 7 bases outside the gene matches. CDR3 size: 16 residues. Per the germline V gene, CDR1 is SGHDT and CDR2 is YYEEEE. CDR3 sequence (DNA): TGTGCCAGCAGCAAAGGGCGGGGGAGCTCCTACAATGAGCAGTTCTTC. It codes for CASSKGRGSSYNEQFF.

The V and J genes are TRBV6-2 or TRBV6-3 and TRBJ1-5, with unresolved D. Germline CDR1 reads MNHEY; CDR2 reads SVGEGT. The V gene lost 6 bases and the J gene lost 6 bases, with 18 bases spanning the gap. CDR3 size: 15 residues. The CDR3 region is CASSSPSGYGQPQHF. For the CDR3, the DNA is TGTGCCAGCAGCTCCCCGTCGGGGTACGGTCAGCCCCAGCATTTT.

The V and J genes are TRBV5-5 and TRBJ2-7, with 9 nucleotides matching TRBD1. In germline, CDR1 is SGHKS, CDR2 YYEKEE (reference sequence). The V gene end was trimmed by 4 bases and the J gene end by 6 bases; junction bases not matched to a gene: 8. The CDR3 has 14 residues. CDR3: CASSRDRARGEQYF. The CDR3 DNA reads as TGTGCCAGCAGCCGGGACAGGGCCCGAGGCGAGCAGTACTTC.

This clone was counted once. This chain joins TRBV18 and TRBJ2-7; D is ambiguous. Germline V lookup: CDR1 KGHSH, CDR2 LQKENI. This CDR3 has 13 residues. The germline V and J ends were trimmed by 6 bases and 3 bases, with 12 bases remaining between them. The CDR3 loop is CASSSNLFYEQYF. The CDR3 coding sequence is TGTGCCAGCTCCAGTAATCTCTTCTACGAGCAGTACTTC.

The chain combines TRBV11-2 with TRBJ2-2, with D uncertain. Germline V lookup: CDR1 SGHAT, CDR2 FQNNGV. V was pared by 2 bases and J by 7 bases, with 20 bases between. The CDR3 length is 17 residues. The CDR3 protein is CASSLRRLETLGGELFF. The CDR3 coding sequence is TGTGCCAGCAGCTTACGAAGGCTAGAAACTCTTGGCGGGGAGCTGTTTTTT.

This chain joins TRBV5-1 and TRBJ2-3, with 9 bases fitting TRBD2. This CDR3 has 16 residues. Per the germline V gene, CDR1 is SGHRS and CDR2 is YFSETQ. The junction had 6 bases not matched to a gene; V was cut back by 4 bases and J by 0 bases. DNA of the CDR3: TGCGCCAGCAGCAGAAGACTAGCGGCTAGCACAGATACGCAGTATTTT. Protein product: CASSRRLAASTDTQYF.

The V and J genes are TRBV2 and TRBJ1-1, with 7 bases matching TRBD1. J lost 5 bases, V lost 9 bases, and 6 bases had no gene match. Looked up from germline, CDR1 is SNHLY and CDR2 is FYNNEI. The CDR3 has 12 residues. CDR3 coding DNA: TGTGCCAGGGAGACAGGGAGTACTGAAGCTTTCTTT. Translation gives CARETGSTEAFF.

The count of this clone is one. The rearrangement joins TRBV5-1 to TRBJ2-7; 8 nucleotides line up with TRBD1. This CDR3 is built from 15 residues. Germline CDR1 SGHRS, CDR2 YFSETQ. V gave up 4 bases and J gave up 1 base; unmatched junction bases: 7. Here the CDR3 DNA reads TGCGCCAGCAGCGGCCTGACAGGGGTATCCTACGAGCAGTACTTC. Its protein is CASSGLTGVSYEQYF.

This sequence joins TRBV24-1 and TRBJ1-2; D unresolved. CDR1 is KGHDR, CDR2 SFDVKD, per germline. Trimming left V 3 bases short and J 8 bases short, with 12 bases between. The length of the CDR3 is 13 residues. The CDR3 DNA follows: TGTGCCACCAGTGATGGTGTTGGCGGAGGCTACACCTTC. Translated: CATSDGVGGGYTF.

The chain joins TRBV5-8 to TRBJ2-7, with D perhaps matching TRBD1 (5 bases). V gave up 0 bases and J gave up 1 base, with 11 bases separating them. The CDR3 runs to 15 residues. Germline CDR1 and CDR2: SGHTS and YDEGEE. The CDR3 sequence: CASSLGSGSSYEQYF. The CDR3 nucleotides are TGTGCCAGCAGCTTGGGTTCAGGGTCGTCCTACGAGCAGTACTTC.

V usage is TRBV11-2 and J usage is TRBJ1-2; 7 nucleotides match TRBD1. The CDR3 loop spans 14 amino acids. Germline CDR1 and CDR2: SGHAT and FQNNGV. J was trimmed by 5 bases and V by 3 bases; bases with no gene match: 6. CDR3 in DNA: TGTGCCAGCAGCTTGCCCGGGACAGCTTATGGCTACACCTTC. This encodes CASSLPGTAYGYTF. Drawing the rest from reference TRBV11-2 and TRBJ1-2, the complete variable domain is EAGVAQSPRYKIIEKRQSVAFWCNPISGHATLYWYQQILGQGPKLLIQFQNNGVVDDSQLPKDRFSAERLKGVDSTLKIQPAKLEDSAVYLCASSLPGTAYGYTFGSGTRLTVV.

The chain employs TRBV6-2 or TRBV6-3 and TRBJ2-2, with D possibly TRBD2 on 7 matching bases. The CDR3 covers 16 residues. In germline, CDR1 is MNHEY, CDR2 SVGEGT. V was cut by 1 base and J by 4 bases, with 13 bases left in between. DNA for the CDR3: TGTGCCAGCAGTTACTGGGGGGGCGGCGGCACCGGGGAGCTGTTTTTT. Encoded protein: CASSYWGGGGTGELFF.

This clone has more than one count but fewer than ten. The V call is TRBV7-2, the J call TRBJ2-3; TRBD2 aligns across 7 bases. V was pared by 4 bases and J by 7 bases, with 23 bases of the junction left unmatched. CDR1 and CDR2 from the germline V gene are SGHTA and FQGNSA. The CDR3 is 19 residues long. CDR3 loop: CASSSPAQTGTTRMHTQYF. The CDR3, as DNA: TGTGCCAGCAGCTCTCCGGCGCAGACCGGGACTACTCGTATGCATACGCAGTATTTT.

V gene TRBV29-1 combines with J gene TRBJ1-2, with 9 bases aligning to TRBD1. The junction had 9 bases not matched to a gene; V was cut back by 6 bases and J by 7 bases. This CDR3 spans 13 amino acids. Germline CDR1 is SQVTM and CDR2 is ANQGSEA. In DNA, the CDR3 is TGCAGCGTCGACACGACAGGGGGTTCTGGCTACACCTTC. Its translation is CSVDTTGGSGYTF.

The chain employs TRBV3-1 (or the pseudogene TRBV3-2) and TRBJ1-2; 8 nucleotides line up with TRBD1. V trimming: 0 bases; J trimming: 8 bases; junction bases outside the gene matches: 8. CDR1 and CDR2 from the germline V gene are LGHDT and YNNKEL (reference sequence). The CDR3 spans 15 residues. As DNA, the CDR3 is TGTGCCAGCAGCCAAGATTGGACAGGGAAGACGGGCTACACCTTC. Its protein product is CASSQDWTGKTGYTF.

CDR3 region: CASSLIGGREKLFF. The CDR3, as DNA: TGCGCCAGCAGCTTAATTGGGGGCCGTGAAAAACTGTTTTTT. The gene calls are TRBV5-1 and TRBJ1-4; possibly TRBD1 for D (6 bases). From germline, CDR1 is SGHRS and CDR2 YFSETQ. This CDR3 has 14 residues. V was clipped by 2 bases and J by 7 bases, with 12 bases between them.

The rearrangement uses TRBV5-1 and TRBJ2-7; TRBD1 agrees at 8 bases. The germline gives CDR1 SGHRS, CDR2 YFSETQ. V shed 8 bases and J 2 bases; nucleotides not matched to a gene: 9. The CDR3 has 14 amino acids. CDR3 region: CASSYRGSPYEQYF. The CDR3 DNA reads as TGCGCCAGTTCTTACAGGGGGAGCCCCTACGAGCAGTACTTC. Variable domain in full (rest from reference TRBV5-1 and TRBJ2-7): KAGVTQTPRYLIKTRGQQVTLSCSPISGHRSVSWYQQTPGQGLQFLFEYFSETQRNKGNFPGRFSGRQFSNSRSEMNVSTLELGDSALYLCASSYRGSPYEQYFGPGTRLTVT.

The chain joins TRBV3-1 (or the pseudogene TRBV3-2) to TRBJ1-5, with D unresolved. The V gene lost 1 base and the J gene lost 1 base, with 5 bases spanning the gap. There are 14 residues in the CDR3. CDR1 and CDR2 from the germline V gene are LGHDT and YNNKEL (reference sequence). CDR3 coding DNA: TGTGCCAGCAGCCAAGGCAGAAGCAATCAGCCCCAGCATTTT. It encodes CASSQGRSNQPQHF.

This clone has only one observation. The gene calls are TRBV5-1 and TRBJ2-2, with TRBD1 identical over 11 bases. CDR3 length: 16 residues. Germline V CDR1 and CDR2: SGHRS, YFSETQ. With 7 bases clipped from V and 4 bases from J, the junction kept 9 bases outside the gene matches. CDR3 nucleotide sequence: TGCGCCAGCGCCCCAGGGGGGACAGGGGGCACCGGGGAGCTGTTTTTT. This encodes CASAPGGTGGTGELFF.